Shown below are 18 T cell receptor beta chains from a single sample sequenced in a study of T cell repertoires in cytomegalovirus infection (dated by TCRdb to the late 2010s). The antigens for these receptors are not known. Sequencing took place on an Illumina HiSeq 1500. TCRdb reprocessing: public reads trimmed at Q25 with fastp, clones called with MiXCR, in-frame beta chains kept. Each record represents a unique CDR3 protein, reported with the most common genes and DNA among its rows. In all, the sample holds tens of thousands of distinct CDR3 sequences, and approximately 46% of those were seen once. The leading ten clones occupy approximately 95% of the sample. Read against the paper, the sample's treatment or condition label means: in vitro stimulation with specific CMV peptide epitopes to enrich CMV-specific T cells. Sequences were derived from CD8+ T cells from cultured PBMCs, sampled from culture after CMV antigen stimulation. These receptors came from a human donor in good health (CMV status not recorded). Some clones in this sample may be carry-over from other donors' samples.

The CDR3 DNA reads TGTGCCAGCTCACCTGCGAACACTGAAGCTTTCTTT. It translates to CASSPANTEAFF. J is TRBJ1-1 and V is TRBV18; D unclear. This CDR3 region has 12 residues. V was clipped by 3 bases and J by 1 base, with 3 bases between them. Germline V CDR1 and CDR2: KGHSH, LQKENI. The complete variable domain, with remaining parts taken from reference TRBV18 and TRBJ1-1, reads NAGVMQNPRHLVRRRGQEARLRCSPMKGHSHVYWYRQLPEEGLKFMVYLQKENIIDESGMPKERFSAEFPKEGPSILRIQQVVRGDSAAYFCASSPANTEAFFGQGTRLTVV.

Only a few counts were recorded for this clonotype. This sequence joins TRBV6-5 and TRBJ1-5, with 8 bases matching TRBD1. The junction had 3 bases not matched to a gene; V was cut back by 6 bases and J by 2 bases. This CDR3 contains 14 residues. In germline, CDR1 is MNHEY, CDR2 SVGAGI. The CDR3 coding sequence is TGTGCCAGCAGCTACAGGGGGGGCAATCAGCCCCAGCATTTT. This translates into CASSYRGGNQPQHF.

The J gene is TRBJ1-1, the V gene TRBV7-3; the D is unclear. The germline gives CDR1 SGHTA, CDR2 FQGTGA. The CDR3 extends over 12 amino acids. Trimming pared 6 bases from V and 8 bases from J, leaving 13 bases between. The CDR3 is CASSPPPPEAFF. CDR3 in DNA: TGTGCCAGCAGTCCCCCTCCCCCCGAAGCTTTCTTT.

This clonotype came up a few times. J is TRBJ2-7 and V is TRBV4-2; D is unclear. V shed 1 base and J shed 0 bases, with 10 bases lying between them. This CDR3 region has 15 residues. Germline CDR1 reads LGHNA; CDR2 reads YNFKEQ. The chain's CDR3 is CASSQVSESSYEQYF. As DNA, the CDR3 is TGTGCCAGCAGCCAAGTGAGTGAGAGCTCCTACGAGCAGTACTTC.

V is TRBV11-3 and J is TRBJ2-1, with D possibly matching TRBD1 (5 bases). The CDR3 has 13 amino acids. Deletions cut 2 bases from V and 6 bases from J, with 8 bases between. Germline V gives CDR1 SGHNT, CDR2 YENEEA. CDR3 DNA: TGTGCCAGCAGCTTACAGGGCAGCAATGAGCAGTTCTTC. It codes for CASSLQGSNEQFF.

This chain links TRBV2 with TRBJ2-1, with 10 bases that match TRBD2. Germline assignment: CDR1 SNHLY and CDR2 FYNNEI. Trimming cost V 0 bases and J 6 bases; bases outside gene matches: 14. This CDR3 is built from 19 residues. The CDR3: CASSEARAASGRFSNEQFF. The CDR3 DNA follows: TGTGCCAGCAGTGAAGCGCGGGCGGCTAGCGGGAGATTCAGCAATGAGCAGTTCTTC. Full variable domain (rest looked up from reference TRBV2 and TRBJ2-1): EPEVTQTPSHQVTQMGQEVILRCVPISNHLYFYWYRQILGQKVEFLVSFYNNEISEKSEIFDDQFSVERPDGSNFTLKIRSTKLEDSAMYFCASSEARAASGRFSNEQFFGPGTRLTVL.

The J gene is TRBJ2-5, the V gene TRBV5-5, with D perhaps being TRBD1 or TRBD2 (6 bases each). Trimming cost V 3 bases and J 5 bases, with 20 bases left between them. Germline lookup yields CDR1 SGHKS and CDR2 YYEKEE (reference sequence). CDR3 length equals 16 residues. In DNA form, the CDR3 reads TGTGCCAGCAGCTCGGGGGCTGGGGGTACGCACGAGACCCAGTACTTC. Its translation is CASSSGAGGTHETQYF. The full variable domain, its missing parts supplied by reference TRBV5-5 and TRBJ2-5, is DAGVTQSPTHLIKTRGQQVTLRCSPISGHKSVSWYQQVLGQGPQFIFQYYEKEERGRGNFPDRFSARQFPNYSSELNVNALLLGDSALYLCASSSGAGGTHETQYFGPGTRLLVL.

A few counts support this clonotype. V and J are TRBV7-4 and TRBJ2-7; D not certain. The V end was cut by 1 base, the J end by 7 bases, with 8 bases between. This CDR3 comprises 12 residues. The germline V gene encodes CDR1 SGHVT and CDR2 SQSDAQ. As DNA, the CDR3 is TGTGCCAGCAGCTTAGTTCGGTGTGAGCAGTACTTC. Its protein is CASSLVRCEQYF.

This chain connects TRBV4-1 to TRBJ1-1; D unresolved. This CDR3 has 13 residues. V was clipped by 0 bases and J by 4 bases, with 6 bases between them. Germline lookup yields CDR1 MGHRA and CDR2 YSYEKL. The CDR3 reads CASSQDKGTEAFF. CDR3 nucleotide sequence: TGCGCCAGCAGCCAAGATAAAGGCACTGAAGCTTTCTTT.

The rearrangement uses TRBV18 and TRBJ2-5, with D perhaps TRBD2 (5 bases). The CDR3 has 17 amino acids. The V end was cut by 2 bases, the J end by 0 bases, with 16 bases between. CDR1 is KGHSH and CDR2 is LQKENI in the germline V gene. CDR3 amino acids: CASSPRPREFNQETQYF. The CDR3 nucleotides read TGTGCCAGCTCACCAAGACCTCGGGAATTTAACCAAGAGACCCAGTACTTC.

This clonotype was counted many times. V gene TRBV7-3 combines with J gene TRBJ1-2; 10 bases are a match to TRBD1. CDR1 and CDR2 (germline): SGHTA, FQGTGA. The CDR3 contains 14 residues. The V gene end was trimmed by 6 bases and the J gene end by 2 bases; junction bases not matched to a gene: 3. The CDR3 DNA reads TGTGCCAGCAGTCCGGACAGGGGGAACTATGGCTACACCTTC. Translating it yields CASSPDRGNYGYTF.

The table lists this clonotype with a few counts. The rearrangement links TRBV5-6 to TRBJ2-1; 10 bases line up with TRBD2. Losses at the gene ends were 0 bases for V and 4 bases for J; bases not matched to a gene: 1. This CDR3 comprises 15 residues. Germline V lookup: CDR1 SGHDT, CDR2 YYEEEE. The CDR3 DNA follows: TGTGCCAGCAGCTTGGGGACTAGCGGTTACAATGAGCAGTTCTTC. Translation: CASSLGTSGYNEQFF.

The chain has TRBV7-8 and TRBJ1-5; D is ambiguous. The germline V gene has CDR1 SGHVS and CDR2 FQNEAQ. The CDR3 length is 15 residues. The germline V and J ends were trimmed by 5 bases and 0 bases, with 11 bases remaining between them. The CDR3 coding sequence is TGTGCCAGCAGCCCAGAGAGGGATAGCAATCAGCCCCAGCATTTT. This gives the protein CASSPERDSNQPQHF.

This chain connects TRBV7-4 to TRBJ2-1; 15 bases are shared with TRBD2. The trim removed 6 bases at V and 7 bases at J, leaving 4 bases unmatched. The CDR3 has 15 amino acids. Per the germline V gene, CDR1 is SGHVT and CDR2 is SQSDAQ. The CDR3 spells CASSSGTSGGNEQFF. The DNA of the CDR3 is TGTGCCAGCAGTTCCGGGACTAGCGGGGGGAATGAGCAGTTCTTC.

DNA for the CDR3: TGTGCCATCAGTGGCAACTTACTAGCGGGGGCCTCCTACGAGCAGTACTTC. It encodes CAISGNLLAGASYEQYF. The chain links TRBV10-3 to TRBJ2-7; TRBD2 agrees at 11 bases. V lost 4 bases and J lost 0; bases outside the gene matches: 8. The CDR3 is made up of 17 amino acids. CDR1 is ENHRY and CDR2 is SYGVKD in the germline V gene.

In its sample, this clonotype was seen a few times. This chain links TRBV7-9 with TRBJ1-1, with 9 bases that match TRBD1. Unmatched junction bases numbered 8, after V lost 3 bases and J lost 3 bases. The CDR3 length is 16 residues. Per the germline V gene, CDR1 is SEHNR and CDR2 is FQNEAQ (reference sequence). The CDR3 here is CASSFRDRERDTEAFF. CDR3 sequence (DNA): TGTGCCAGCAGCTTCCGGGACAGGGAAAGGGACACTGAAGCTTTCTTT.

This clonotype was seen more than once but under ten times. The chain combines TRBV7-8 with TRBJ2-1; a possible D gene is TRBD2 (5 bases). There are 15 residues in the CDR3. V lost 1 base and J 8 bases, leaving 15 bases between the germline ends. Germline CDR1 SGHVS, CDR2 FQNEAQ. The CDR3 loop reads CASSLGGLLWDEQFF. The CDR3 nucleotides are TGTGCCAGCAGCTTAGGCGGACTGCTCTGGGATGAGCAGTTCTTC.

The rearrangement joins TRBV2 to TRBJ2-3, with 12 bases lining up with TRBD1. CDR3 length: 16 amino acids. V was clipped by 6 bases and J by 0 bases; unmatched bases: 4. CDR1 is SNHLY and CDR2 is FYNNEI in the germline V gene. In DNA, the CDR3 is TGTGCCAGCAGAAGGGGGACAGGGGGCAGCACAGATACGCAGTATTTT. The encoded protein is CASRRGTGGSTDTQYF.